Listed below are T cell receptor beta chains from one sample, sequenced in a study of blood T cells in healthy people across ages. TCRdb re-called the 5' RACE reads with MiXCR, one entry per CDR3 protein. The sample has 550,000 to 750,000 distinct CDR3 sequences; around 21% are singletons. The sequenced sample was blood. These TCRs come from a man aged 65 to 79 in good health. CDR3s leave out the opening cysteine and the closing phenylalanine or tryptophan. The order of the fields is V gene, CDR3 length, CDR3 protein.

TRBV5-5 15 ASSLRTSGTIGDTQY
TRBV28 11 AGRWGVTGELF
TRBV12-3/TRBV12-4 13 ASSTGTAHGYGYT
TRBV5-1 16 ASSSGLAGGSVTDTQY
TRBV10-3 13 AISELAENTDTQY
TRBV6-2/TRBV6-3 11 ASSTEAFLGYT
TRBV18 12 ASSLNTGQSEAF
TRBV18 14 ASSPGGGLGSYEQY
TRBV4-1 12 ASSPRTATYEQY
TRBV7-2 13 ASSLVAGGQYEQF
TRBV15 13 ATSRVAHVKETQY
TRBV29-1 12 SVVLAGIYNEQF
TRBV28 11 ASSFFAKNIQY
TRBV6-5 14 ASSSGNGESNTEAF
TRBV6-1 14 ASSRGGAASTDTQY
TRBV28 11 ASSISGSETQY
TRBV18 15 ASSPPTSGFLTYEQY
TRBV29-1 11 SVAGGGRETQY
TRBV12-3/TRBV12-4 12 ASSLGQGAAEQF
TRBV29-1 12 SVEGTGSWETPY
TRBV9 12 ASSPGTNSYEQY
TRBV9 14 ASSISGRAGTGELF
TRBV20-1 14 SARAPGTGGNTEAF
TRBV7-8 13 ASSLDRGLQETQY
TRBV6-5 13 ASRRGTSGPYEQY
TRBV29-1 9 SVGRDTEAF
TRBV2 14 ASRSTSGSDTGELF
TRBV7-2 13 ASSLVSLNTGELF
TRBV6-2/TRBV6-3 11 ASGTGGFGEQF
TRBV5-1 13 ASSLGWGFNQPQH
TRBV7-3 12 ASSLAVTGSPLH
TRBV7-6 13 ASSAGPGLNTEAF
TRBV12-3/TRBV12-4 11 ASSLGSGSEQF
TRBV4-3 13 ASSQEGTGAGIQY
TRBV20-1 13 SASLASSGTGELF
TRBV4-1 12 ASSQPGGSYEQY
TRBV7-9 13 ASRHRGSIAGELF
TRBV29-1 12 SGDSGAGYNEQF
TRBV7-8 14 ASSFAAGVSYNERF
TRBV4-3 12 ASSREPGYYEQY